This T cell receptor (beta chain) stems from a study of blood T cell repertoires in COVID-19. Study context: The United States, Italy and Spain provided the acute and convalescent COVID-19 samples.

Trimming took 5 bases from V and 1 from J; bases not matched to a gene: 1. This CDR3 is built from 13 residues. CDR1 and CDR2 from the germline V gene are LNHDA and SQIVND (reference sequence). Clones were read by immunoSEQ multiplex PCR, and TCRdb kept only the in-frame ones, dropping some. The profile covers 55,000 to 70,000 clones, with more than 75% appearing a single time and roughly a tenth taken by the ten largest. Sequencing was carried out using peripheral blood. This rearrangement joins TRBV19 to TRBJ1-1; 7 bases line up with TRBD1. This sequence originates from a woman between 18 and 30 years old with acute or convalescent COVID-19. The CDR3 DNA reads TGTGCCAGTAGTTGGACAGGGAACACTGAAGCTTTCTTT. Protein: CASSWTGNTEAFF.